The text below deals with one T cell receptor (beta chain). The antigen is unknown. A read error may be the cause here, since a much bigger clone is one base away. Production of TCR beta cDNA used roughly 480 ng total RNA together with a constant-region primer. It was through three nested multiplex PCR rounds of slightly modified ARM-PCR that TCR beta libraries arose. The study ran its first two PCR rounds for roughly 10 cycles each, using TRBV1-TRBV30 forward primers and a C-beta reverse primer. TCRdb reanalysed the multiplex PCR reads using MiXCR and keeps one entry per CDR3 protein. The sample includes some 120,000 distinct CDR3 sequences, around two thirds of them seen just once. These data belong to a study of tumor-infiltrating lymphocytes in primary liver carcinoma. The overall study: Staging placed the tumors at T1-T3 N0M0, and they measured roughly 4 to 10 cm across.

Both RNA and DNA were isolated together from around 20-30 mg of bulk tissue that had not been sorted. There were five separate regions sampled from each tumor. Germline CDR1 and CDR2: MGHRA and YSYEKL. V shed 1 base and J shed 10 bases, with 13 bases lying between them. The CDR3 spans 13 residues. Study results and caveats: Lesser overlap characterized tumor-adjacent and tumor-blood pairs relative to tumor region pairs.

This TCR came from a woman aged 55-70 years with primary liver carcinoma and hepatitis B virus infection. The J gene is TRBJ1-1, the V gene TRBV4-1; D unclear. The sample was liver tumor tissue from sampling region 1. Subset specified: tumor region T1, superior pole. DNA of the CDR3: TGCGCCAGCAGCCAAGGGGCTCGTTGGGGAGCTTTCTTT. It encodes CASSQGARWGAFF.